The clone carrying this T cell receptor (beta chain) was observed a few times. The data stem from a study of blood T cells in healthy people across ages. For the study at large: About one barcoded beta molecule was captured per two T cells (by template switching).

Primed by a sample-barcoded 5' primer and a J-beta primer mix, a second PCR proceeded for 7 to 11 cycles. Each cDNA molecule carried a tag from a template-switch adaptor that contained 12 random nucleotides. One entry per CDR3 protein, called by TCRdb with MiXCR from the 5' RACE reads. The table includes hundreds of thousands of distinct CDR3 sequences, about 44% detected once. This CDR3 comprises 14 residues. Between the trimmed V and J ends, which lost 7 bases and 10 bases, there was a span of 22 bases. In each sample, at least 7 million PBMCs were isolated. The chain is built from TRBV12-3 or TRBV12-4 and TRBJ1-1, with D tentatively TRBD1 (6 bases). The sequencing input was blood. The receptor's source is a young man in good health. The CDR3 protein is CASTTTGNPGGAFF. The CDR3 DNA reads as TGTGCCAGCACTACTACAGGGAATCCCGGGGGAGCTTTCTTT.